This is a list of T cell receptor beta chains from one sample in a study of blood T cell repertoires in COVID-19. Generated by immunoSEQ multiplex PCR, the TCRdb table keeps only in-frame clones and is missing some. The repertoire holds 350,000 or so clones, with roughly 89% as singletons. The sequencing sample was made of peripheral blood. All receptors come from a man aged 18 to 35 with active or convalescent COVID-19. The CDR3 runs from the conserved cysteine through the conserved F or W. Fields, in order: clone size, V gene, CDR3 protein. Not all rows give a size; the values are once, few, many and, for expanded clones, a class.

. | TRBV24-1 | CATSNGPGQPQHF
. | TRBV5-1 | CASSSMGAQETQYF
few | TRBV24-1 | CATSGEANSNQPQHF
. | TRBV29-1 | CSVELSSGRSDEQFF
once | TRBV9 | CASSVAPRLVTDTQYF
. | TRBV7-9 | CASSWGHPGISYDGYTF
once | TRBV18 | CASSPAAAGGYEQYF
. | TRBV9 | CASGKQGNTIYF
once | TRBV28 | CASKTPGQGAPGYTF
. | TRBV2 | CASSDRNTEAFF
once | TRBV12-3/TRBV12-4 | CASDRGRNTEAFF
many | TRBV6-2/TRBV6-3 | CASSLVKNTEAFF
. | TRBV7-2 | CASIQTSGIAFEQFF
. | TRBV18 | CASSPHRTYTQYF
. | TRBV3-1/TRBV3-2 | CASSRRTSSRPTDTQYF
. | TRBV10-3 | CAISGGQGSNYGYTF
. | TRBV19 | CASSIAGATEAFF
once | TRBV6-5 | CASSSQDGNNSPLHF
. | TRBV27 | CASSLGQGASTEAFF
. | TRBV7-2 | CASRENINYGYTF
. | TRBV7-3 | CASSSGGVGNTEAFF
. | TRBV5-4 | CASSFTVGGLRPEQYF
. | TRBV5-1 | CASSLELANTYEQYF
. | TRBV12-5 | CASGQSHYEQYF
. | TRBV6-6 | CASSPRGQGDQPQHF
. | TRBV7-9 | CASSLRTGGSSPLHF
. | TRBV9 | CASSRFGGEETQYF
once | TRBV18 | CASSLTSGVSQETQYF
. | TRBV27 | CASSLATGGRSGANVLTF
once | TRBV7-2 | CASSLTGYGYTF
. | TRBV7-2 | CASSTRTGRGNIQYF
. | TRBV4-3 | CASSQDWASFTDTQYF
. | TRBV6-5 | CASSLAGALFNEQFF
. | TRBV27 | CASMQGAGANVLTF
. | TRBV24-1 | CATSVWTGPYEQYF
. | TRBV7-9 | CAGSSGAVNEQFF
. | TRBV2 | CASSPRVGANTEAFF
. | TRBV6-2/TRBV6-3 | CASSPWTSSQETQYF
. | TRBV24-1 | CATSEWDRGTDTQYF
. | TRBV5-1 | CASSLRDRGSGNTIYF
. | TRBV23-1 | CASSQAAGDQGTEAFF
. | TRBV6-2/TRBV6-3 | CASSSTGGKTDTQYF
. | TRBV6-5 | CASSYLQGRETQYF
. | TRBV18 | CASSETSLGQYF
. | TRBV14 | CASSQALGEQFF
few | TRBV11-2 | CASSLEYGDEQFF
. | TRBV2 | CASSEGQATDTQYF
. | TRBV11-2 | CASSFPGQGATGELFF
. | TRBV27 | CASSSPGGFSKVDTEAFF
. | TRBV18 | CASSSGQGNTEAFF
. | TRBV9 | CASSGDGVEQFF
. | TRBV11-2 | CASSWGQGSSPLHF
. | TRBV28 | CASSLGGVYNEQFF